The clone carrying this T cell receptor (beta chain) was seen a few times. What it recognizes is unknown. These data are taken from a study of response to subunit inactivated influenza vaccine. The CDR3 covers 15 residues. J gave up 8 bases and V 0 bases, and 4 bases lay outside the gene matches. Germline CDR1 and CDR2: SGHTA and FQGNSA. Study-level findings and limits: With each seasonal influenza vaccination, the authors suggested, few new T cells are recruited.

Each CDR3 protein gets one entry after TCRdb re-called the RT-PCR reads with MiXCR. The sample shows a few hundred thousand distinct CDR3 sequences, roughly an eighth of them seen only once. This sequence was found in a man between 45 and 60 years old who received an inactivated influenza vaccine. Sequences were derived from non-naive T cells sorted from PBMCs, sampled 14 to 15 days before vaccination. The chain has TRBV7-2 and TRBJ2-1; 10 bases fit TRBD2. The DNA of the CDR3 is TGTGCCAGCAGCTTAGCACAGACTAGCGGGTATGAGCAGTTCTTC. Translation: CASSLAQTSGYEQFF.